In its sample, the clone carrying this T cell receptor beta chain was seen a few times. RNA transcripts gave rise to amplified TCR beta CDR3 regions. The HTBI primer set drove a first-round RT-PCR of the TCR CDR3. TCRdb used MiXCR to reprocess the multiplex PCR reads, holding one entry per CDR3 protein. This table holds about 700,000 distinct CDR3 sequences, 14% found once. This sample is part of a study of T cells in Graves' hyperthyroidism and ophthalmopathy. Diagnosis relied on clinical symptoms, serum thyroxine and TRAb, thyroid ultrasound and orbital computed tomography. The V gene's germline CDR1 is SGHDN and CDR2 FVKESK. Trimming cost V 4 bases and J 7 bases, with 9 bases left between them. CDR3 length: 12 amino acids.

Sequenced material: blood. The chain recombines TRBV14 with TRBJ2-3; D is uncertain. This sequence originates from a woman in her late teens or twenties with Graves' hyperthyroidism. This chain's CDR3 is CASSPTLHTQYF. The CDR3 bases are TGTGCCAGCAGCCCGACCTTGCATACGCAGTATTTT.